This entry concerns a single TCR beta chain. A few counts support this clonotype. Its antigen is unknown. No much larger clone exists at a distance of one base, and base qualities are not known. These data originate in a study of regulatory T cells in long-lasting Graves disease (dated by TCRdb to about 2021). A note on the overall study: In the newly diagnosed Graves' disease group, patients had been taking antithyroid drugs for less than 3 months. The study was registered as a clinical trial and conducted in China. Patients with persistent Graves' disease were compared with patients with newly diagnosed Graves' disease using TCR sequencing and RNA sequencing of peripheral blood. A total of roughly 35 samples underwent TCR sequencing: around 13 from persistent and about 20 from newly diagnosed Graves' disease patients.

To prepare the library, multiplex PCR was applied. Instrument on record: Illumina HiSeq 4000. TCR beta libraries were built with iRepertoire HTBI primers and Arm-PCR amplification of CDR3 regions. PCR products were gel purified before sequencing. The original pipeline was this. A total of 62 TRBV and 14 TRBJ segments were identified across samples and were used for gene usage analysis of CDR3 amino acid clonotypes. COPE and FqMerger were used to merge filtered high-quality paired reads into contigs. BLAST was used to align contigs to the IMGT TRBV, TRBD and TRBJ reference genes, and CDR3 was defined following IMGT. Any clonotype with a frequency above 0.1% was counted as a highly expanded clone. Shannon entropy served as the measure of repertoire diversity, while the Gini coefficient captured V-J evenness. Clonotypes shared by more than one individual were considered public. TCRdb passed the public sequencing reads through fastp at Q25 and MiXCR, retaining productive beta sequences. Identical CDR3 protein sequences are pooled into one entry, listed with their most common genes and DNA. Clone size and V and J calls follow TCRdb, not the original study. This sample comprises fewer than 650,000 distinct CDR3 sequences, approximately 16% of them detected only once. The leading ten clones occupy around 12% of the sample.

Points the paper makes about the study in general: Because the primary lesion, thyroid tissue, could not be accessed, the study looked at peripheral blood alone. TRBV28, TRBJ1-2 and TRBJ2-5 were preferentially used in persistent disease, while TRBV20-1 and TRBJ2-1 were favored in newly diagnosed disease. Sequencing and analysis were limited to the TCR beta chain. Patients with persistent disease shared more public clonotypes (fewer than 3,000) than newly diagnosed patients did (966). Compared with newly diagnosed patients, patients with persistent Graves' disease had lower TCR Shannon entropy and fewer highly expanded clones, which suggests clonal expansion. As a limitation, the authors acknowledged that the small sample size may reduce accuracy.

The CDR3 contains 13 residues, cysteine and phenylalanine counted. The retained sequence is limited to the CDR3, 39 bases, with the frame set at the first base. For this chain, trimming is 9 bases at the V end and 2 bases at the J end, and the number of junction bases without a gene match is 6. The germline V gene encodes CDR1 MNHEY and CDR2 SMNVEV (reference sequence). What the time point label conveys for this sample: newly diagnosed GD, antithyroid drugs for less than 3 months. For both TCR sequencing and RNA sequencing, RNA was extracted from PBMCs using TRIzol. Graves' disease was diagnosed according to American Thyroid Association guidelines. Patients for the study were recruited at an endocrinology department in Xi'an, China. From each patient, around 9 milliliters of peripheral blood was collected into an EDTA anticoagulant tube. PBMCs were isolated by Ficoll Paque Plus density gradient separation without further T cell sorting. An Agilent 2100 Bioanalyzer and agarose gel were used to assess RNA quality, and a NanoDrop 2000 was used to measure RNA concentration.

The sample was also linked to a second study, of T cells in Graves' hyperthyroidism and ophthalmopathy. Per the second study: Stable Graves' hyperthyroidism was defined as no progression to ophthalmopathy during 18 months of follow-up. The hyperthyroidism patients were between 18 and 65 years old and newly diagnosed, with a disease duration of less than 2 months. The study excluded patients with uncontrolled infections, other autoimmune diseases, pregnancy or lactation. Diagnoses were established on the basis of clinical symptoms, serum thyroxine and TRAb, thyroid ultrasound, and orbital computed tomography. The first round of RT-PCR for the TCR CDR3 was performed with the HTBI primer set and the Qiagen OneStep RT-PCR kit. Most expanded thyroid clonotypes (frequency above 0.001) were also detected in blood, suggesting blood repertoires may reflect thyroid immune responses. Ophthalmopathy was separated from stable hyperthyroidism by a 13 V-J signature model, with 85% to 90% sensitivity and just over 81% specificity obtained in cross-validation and 80%/75% obtained in testing. In validation, the model predicted progression to ophthalmopathy with around 71% sensitivity and roughly 72% specificity, a median of roughly seven months before onset. TCR V-J signatures able to tell the groups apart were searched for in a discovery cohort of around 95 patients, of whom 43 had Graves' ophthalmopathy and more than 55 had stable Graves' hyperthyroidism. An independent validation cohort of around 19 hyperthyroidism patients and 15 or so patients who later progressed to ophthalmopathy tested prospective prediction of ophthalmopathy. The approximately 100 discovery patients were randomly divided into training and test sets at a 7:3 ratio. The study also compared thyroid tissue and blood T-cell repertoires from about six Graves' hyperthyroidism patients. After blood sampling, hyperthyroidism patients were treated with methimazole at a starting dose of 30 mg daily, and ophthalmopathy patients were treated with high-dose intravenous methylprednisolone. Libraries were constructed in a second round of multiplex PCR, after which size selection and purification were performed. The libraries were sequenced on an Illumina HiSeq2000 using paired-end 100 bp reads. SOAPnuke was used to process the raw data, removing reads that contained adapters or uncalled bases, had a mean Phred below 15, or lacked an exact match to the constant primer or identifier. COPE v1.2.5 was used to merge the high-quality paired reads, and each unique nucleotide sequence was defined as a clonotype. MiTCR v1.1 was used to align the clonotypes against IMGT TRBV, TRBD and TRBJ reference segments. The analysis was restricted to V-J combinations with a frequency above 0.0001, which together covered over 99% of the repertoires. A TCS score was defined as the ratio between F50 (clonal expansion) and ExV (chaos), using BLOSUM62-based TCRdist between CDR3 peptides within each V-J. Welch's t-statistics and random forest reduced fewer than 550 V-J features to 13, which were used in a naive Bayes classifier (R e1071). No statistical method was used to set the sample size in advance, and investigators knew the group allocation. According to the paper, TCR Vbeta CDR3 sequencing was carried out on about 140 peripheral blood samples, which came from over 40 ophthalmopathy, roughly 75 hyperthyroidism and about 17 progressor patients.

The chain couples TRBV27 to TRBJ2-5, and TRBD2 matches 7 of the central bases. This sequence was found in a man younger than 35 with Graves disease. Donor details come from another sample of the same person, matched by shared clones. The sequences come from peripheral blood mononuclear cells (PBMCs), collected at new diagnosis, from a patient treated with antithyroid drugs. The sequence in DNA is TGTGCCAGTCTGTCCGGGGGGCAAGAGACCCAGTACTTC. It is translated as CASLSGGQETQYF.